Sequencing of this T cell receptor (beta chain) was carried out in a study of cytomegalovirus exposure and HLA in healthy donors. Study results and caveats: Reportedly, cytomegalovirus status was diagnosed with high sensitivity and specificity.

With regard to this clone: Its antigen is as yet unknown.

The CDR3 totals 15 residues. The V gene's germline CDR1 is MNHEY and CDR2 SVGAGI. V dropped 4 bases and J dropped 8 bases, with 17 bases sitting between them. Clones were sequenced by immunoSEQ multiplex PCR, and TCRdb holds only the in-frame ones, with some missing. The repertoire holds some 290,000 clones, with nearly 90% as singletons. Material for sequencing was PBMCs. This receptor was obtained from a man aged 25 to 45 in good health and CMV-seronegative. The rearrangement uses TRBV6-5 and TRBJ1-4; D perhaps matches TRBD1 (6 bases). This CDR3 is CASSSTGREREKLFF. The CDR3 DNA reads as TGTGCCAGCAGTTCGACAGGCCGAGAGAGGGAAAAACTGTTTTTT.